These 32 T cell receptor beta chains came from one sample sequenced in a study of shared clonotypes between healthy human individuals (dated by TCRdb to the early 2020s). The library was produced with the immunoSEQ multiplex PCR assay. TCRdb took over this immuneACCESS table, retaining in-frame rearrangements with V and J assigned. Such tables are incomplete; in checked studies, under half of the missing clones stem from an unresolved V gene, and the remainder is unexplained. For this sample the table gives more than 1,200,000 clones, of which just under 99% were detected only once. Clones ranked in the top ten supply roughly 0.36% of the sample. Sequenced material: naive CD4+ T cells sorted from blood. What the cell subset or site label conveys for this sample: CD45RA+ positively selected. All receptors derive from a man aged 30 to 45 in good health.

This chain links TRBV6-5 with TRBJ2-7; perhaps TRBD1 as D (5 bases). Germline CDR1 and CDR2: MNHEY and SVGAGI. This CDR3 has 11 amino acids. Deletions cut 6 bases from V and 3 bases from J, with 6 bases between. In DNA, the CDR3 is TGTGCCAGCAGACAGGACTACGAGCAGTACTTC. It specifies CASRQDYEQYF.

V gene TRBV11-2 combines with J gene TRBJ1-4, with a possible D match to TRBD1 (6 bases). Germline V gene lookup returns CDR1 SGHAT and CDR2 FQNNGV. This CDR3 comprises 15 residues. Trimming cost V 4 bases and J 5 bases, with 14 bases left between them. The CDR3 nucleotides read TGTGCCAGCAGCTGGGGGGCACAAGCCAATGAAAAACTGTTTTTT. Translated, it gives CASSWGAQANEKLFF. Full variable domain (outside the CDR3, taken from reference TRBV11-2 and TRBJ1-4): EAGVAQSPRYKIIEKRQSVAFWCNPISGHATLYWYQQILGQGPKLLIQFQNNGVVDDSQLPKDRFSAERLKGVDSTLKIQPAKLEDSAVYLCASSWGAQANEKLFFGSGTQLSVL.

This chain joins TRBV5-1 and TRBJ2-5; 8 nucleotides agree with TRBD2. With 4 bases clipped from V and 4 bases from J, the junction kept 6 bases outside the gene matches. This CDR3 has 14 residues. Germline lookup yields CDR1 SGHRS and CDR2 YFSETQ. In nucleotides, the CDR3 is TGCGCCAGCAGCCTCACAGCGGGAGCAGAGACCCAGTACTTC. It is translated as CASSLTAGAETQYF.

The gene calls are TRBV11-2 and TRBJ2-3, with TRBD2 matching over 12 bases. CDR1 and CDR2 from the germline V gene are SGHAT and FQNNGV. CDR3 size: 14 residues. Trimming took 1 base from V and 7 from J; bases not matched to a gene: 0. CDR3 region: CASSLGTSGNTQYF. The CDR3 DNA reads TGTGCCAGCAGCTTAGGGACTAGCGGGAATACGCAGTATTTT.

The chain carries TRBV7-2 and TRBJ2-3; 9 bases agree with TRBD2. Germline V gene lookup returns CDR1 SGHTA and CDR2 FQGNSA. V shed 2 bases, J shed 2 bases, and the junction held 5 bases outside the gene matches. This CDR3 comprises 16 residues. The CDR3 DNA sequence: TGTGCCAGCAGCTTACCCCTAGCGGGGCCCACAGATACGCAGTATTTT. Amino acid sequence: CASSLPLAGPTDTQYF.

The rearrangement links TRBV7-9 to TRBJ2-1; TRBD2 agrees at 9 bases. CDR1 SEHNR and CDR2 FQNEAQ come from the germline V gene (reference sequence). CDR3 size: 16 residues. V lost 5 bases to trimming and J lost 6 bases; unmatched junction nucleotides: 11. DNA for the CDR3: TGTGCCAGCAGCCCAGGTGGCGGGAGGGCGACCAATGAGCAGTTCTTC. Translating gives CASSPGGGRATNEQFF.

The chain is built from TRBV7-2 and TRBJ2-3; D tentatively fits TRBD1 or TRBD2 (6 bases each). Trimming took 5 bases from V and 2 from J, leaving 17 bases between them. This CDR3 comprises 16 residues. Germline V gives CDR1 SGHTA, CDR2 FQGNSA. The CDR3 loop reads CASSKLGGTPTDTQYF. The CDR3 region has the DNA TGTGCCAGCAGCAAGTTAGGGGGGACCCCCACAGATACGCAGTATTTT.

The chain couples TRBV7-8 to TRBJ2-6; D is undetermined. V was cut by 5 bases and J by 0 bases, with 14 bases left in between. The CDR3 consists of 17 residues. Germline-derived CDR1 and CDR2 are SGHVS and FQNEAQ. Here the CDR3 reads CASSPPGRSSGANVLTF. CDR3 DNA: TGTGCCAGCAGCCCACCAGGACGGAGCTCTGGGGCCAACGTCCTGACTTTC. Using reference TRBV7-8 and TRBJ2-6 for the parts outside the CDR3, the full variable domain is GAGVSQSPRYKVAKRGQDVALRCDPISGHVSLFWYQQALGQGPEFLTYFQNEAQLDKSGLPSDRFFAERPEGSVSTLKIQRTQQEDSAVYLCASSPPGRSSGANVLTFGAGSRLTVL.

V gene TRBV4-3 combines with J gene TRBJ1-2; D possibly corresponds to TRBD1 (5 bases). Trimming removed 0 bases from V and 4 bases from J, with 15 bases in between. The CDR3 is 16 amino acids. Germline CDR1 LGHNA, CDR2 YSLEER. This chain's CDR3 is CASSQDRGGQLYGYTF. The CDR3 nucleotides are TGCGCCAGCAGCCAAGATCGTGGAGGACAACTCTATGGCTACACCTTC.

The DNA of the CDR3 is TGCGCCAGCAGTGAGTCTGGTTTTGAGTGGACCGGGGAGCTGTTTTTT. It translates to CASSESGFEWTGELFF. The chain uses TRBV10-1 and TRBJ2-2; D is unresolved. The CDR3 is 16 amino acids. Germline V lookup: CDR1 WNHNN, CDR2 SYGVQD (reference sequence). V was cut by 0 bases and J by 5 bases, with 13 bases left in between.

CDR3 coding DNA: TGTGCCAGCTCACCTAGTTTAAGAGGGACGGACTTAACCTACGAGCAGTACTTC. Amino acids: CASSPSLRGTDLTYEQYF. The V call is TRBV18, the J call TRBJ2-7; D assignment may be TRBD1 or TRBD2 (5 bases each). Deletions cut 3 bases from V and 2 bases from J, with 23 bases between. The CDR3 totals 18 residues. Germline V gene lookup returns CDR1 KGHSH and CDR2 LQKENI.

The chain uses TRBV10-3 and TRBJ2-7; 7 bases match TRBD1. V shed 11 bases and J 0 bases; nucleotides not matched to a gene: 7. CDR1 ENHRY and CDR2 SYGVKD come from the germline V gene. The CDR3 is 13 amino acids. DNA of the CDR3: TGTGCCGTCCGACAGGGTGTCTCCTACGAGCAGTACTTC. This translates into CAVRQGVSYEQYF.

V usage is TRBV7-8 and J usage is TRBJ2-3, with 12 bases aligning to TRBD2. With V trimmed by 8 bases and J by 0 bases, 21 bases remained unmatched. CDR3 size: 21 residues. CDR1 and CDR2 (germline): SGHVS, FQNEAQ. CDR3 DNA: TGTGCCAGCGGAAAACTAGCGAAACTAGCGGGAGGCCCCTCTAGCACAGATACGCAGTATTTT. It yields the protein CASGKLAKLAGGPSSTDTQYF.

The V and J genes are TRBV11-2 and TRBJ1-1; 8 bases match TRBD1. The germline V gene has CDR1 SGHAT and CDR2 FQNNGV. The trim removed 6 bases at V and 0 bases at J, leaving 12 bases unmatched. The CDR3 extends over 17 amino acids. The CDR3 DNA is TGTGCCAGCAGAAAGACCGGGACAGGAAATATGAACACTGAAGCTTTCTTT. It is translated as CASRKTGTGNMNTEAFF.

The chain combines TRBV30 with TRBJ2-7; D remains unclear. CDR3 length equals 11 residues. V was cut by 2 bases and J by 6 bases, with 8 bases left in between. Germline CDR1 reads GTSNPN; CDR2 reads SVGIG (reference sequence). The CDR3 loop reads CAWSPNSEQYF. The CDR3 DNA reads TGTGCCTGGAGTCCAAATAGCGAGCAGTACTTC.

This chain joins TRBV28 and TRBJ1-5, with D hard to call. The V and J ends lost 4 bases and 11 bases respectively, with 21 bases between them. Germline V CDR1 and CDR2: MDHEN, SYDVKM. This CDR3 comprises 15 residues. The DNA for the CDR3 is TGTGCCAGCAGTTCCCCAGGCGCCAGTAATTGGGCCCAGCATTTT. The encoded protein is CASSSPGASNWAQHF.

The chain uses TRBV20-1 and TRBJ1-2; a possible D gene is TRBD1 (5 bases). V was trimmed by 6 bases and J by 8 bases, leaving 13 bases between them. Germline assignment: CDR1 DFQATT and CDR2 SNEGSKA (reference sequence). CDR3 size: 11 residues. The CDR3 reads CSAGDQAGYTF. The CDR3 region has the DNA TGCAGTGCAGGGGACCAAGCAGGCTACACCTTC.

The rearrangement uses TRBV7-6 and TRBJ2-1; no clear D. This CDR3 has 13 amino acids. Germline CDR1 is SGHVS and CDR2 is FNYEAQ. V was cut by 3 bases and J by 2 bases, with 5 bases left in between. The CDR3 coding sequence is TGTGCCAGCAGCTTCTCGACCTACAATGAGCAGTTCTTC. It yields the protein CASSFSTYNEQFF.

V usage is TRBV5-8 and J usage is TRBJ1-5; D perhaps matches TRBD1 (6 bases). The CDR3 sequence is 17 residues long. V was clipped by 1 base and J by 3 bases, with 17 bases between them. CDR1 SGHTS and CDR2 YDEGEE come from the germline V gene. The CDR3: CASSLLLGGPNNQPQHF. DNA for the CDR3: TGTGCCAGCAGCTTGTTGCTTGGGGGCCCGAACAATCAGCCCCAGCATTTT.

This chain connects TRBV29-1 to TRBJ2-2; D is unclear. V lost 7 bases, J lost 8 bases, and 11 bases lay in between. The length of the CDR3 is 11 residues. Germline CDR1 reads SQVTM; CDR2 reads ANQGSEA. The CDR3 nucleotides are TGCAGCGGTTCGGTGGGAGGGGAGCTGTTTTTT. Amino acid sequence: CSGSVGGELFF.

The rearrangement uses TRBV18 and TRBJ2-5; possibly TRBD1 for D (6 bases). V was trimmed by 5 bases and J by 5 bases, leaving 12 bases between them. Germline-derived CDR1 and CDR2 are KGHSH and LQKENI. The CDR3 runs 13 residues. Here the CDR3 reads CASSSGVGETQYF. DNA for the CDR3: TGTGCCAGCTCATCAGGGGTCGGGGAGACCCAGTACTTC. Supplemented by reference TRBV18 and TRBJ2-5, the full variable domain reads NAGVMQNPRHLVRRRGQEARLRCSPMKGHSHVYWYRQLPEEGLKFMVYLQKENIIDESGMPKERFSAEFPKEGPSILRIQQVVRGDSAAYFCASSSGVGETQYFGPGTRLLVL.

The rearrangement uses TRBV27 and TRBJ2-3; D unresolved. Trimming removed 3 bases at V and 6 bases at J, with 13 bases between. From germline, CDR1 is MNHEY and CDR2 SMNVEV (reference sequence). The CDR3 extends over 14 amino acids. CDR3 region: CASSFSDPRDTQYF. CDR3 nucleotides: TGTGCCAGCAGTTTCTCAGACCCGCGGGATACGCAGTATTTT.

V is TRBV28 and J is TRBJ1-5; the D is unclear. V lost 6 bases and J lost 9, with 12 bases in between. CDR3 size: 12 residues. Germline CDR1 reads MDHEN; CDR2 reads SYDVKM. CDR3 sequence: CASSQRERPQHF. DNA for the CDR3: TGTGCCAGCAGCCAGAGGGAGCGGCCCCAGCATTTT.

The genes are TRBV18 and TRBJ2-1; 9 bases agree with TRBD2. V was clipped by 3 bases and J by 5 bases; unmatched bases: 11. The CDR3 runs to 17 residues. Germline loops: CDR1 KGHSH, CDR2 LQKENI. CDR3 nucleotide sequence: TGTGCCAGCTCACCCCGTTCGAGTAGCGGGAGAGACAATGAGCAGTTCTTC. It translates to CASSPRSSSGRDNEQFF.

The chain is built from TRBV6-1 and TRBJ2-7; D ambiguous. Germline values: CDR1 MNHNS, CDR2 SASEGT. Deletions cut 5 bases from V and 4 bases from J, with 6 bases between. This CDR3 contains 11 residues. The CDR3 DNA reads as TGTGCCAGCAGTTTCAATTACGAGCAGTACTTC. Amino acids: CASSFNYEQYF.

The rearrangement links TRBV2 to TRBJ2-1; 7 positions agree with TRBD1. CDR3 length equals 15 residues. Per germline, CDR1 SNHLY and CDR2 FYNNEI. V was pared by 5 bases and J by 7 bases, with 11 bases of the junction left unmatched. The CDR3 reads CASSKTGILSNEQFF. The CDR3 DNA reads TGTGCCAGCAGTAAGACAGGGATATTATCGAATGAGCAGTTCTTC.

In this sample, this clone turned up once. The chain links TRBV21-1 to TRBJ2-7; the table's D call, TRBD1, has no DNA check behind it. TRBV21-1 is an annotated pseudogene. The CDR3 is made up of 13 amino acids. CDR3 residues: CATTPDSANEQYF. CDR3 nucleotide sequence: TGTGCCACCACCCCGGACAGTGCCAACGAGCAGTACTTC.

The chain combines TRBV18 with TRBJ2-7; a weak D match, TRBD1 (6 bases). CDR1 and CDR2 from the germline V gene are KGHSH and LQKENI. V was clipped by 4 bases and J by 5 bases, with 9 bases between them. The CDR3 sequence is 12 residues long. CDR3: CASSQTGNEQYF. In DNA, the CDR3 is TGTGCCAGCTCACAGACAGGAAACGAGCAGTACTTC. Full variable domain (missing parts from reference TRBV18 and TRBJ2-7): NAGVMQNPRHLVRRRGQEARLRCSPMKGHSHVYWYRQLPEEGLKFMVYLQKENIIDESGMPKERFSAEFPKEGPSILRIQQVVRGDSAAYFCASSQTGNEQYFGPGTRLTVT.

This clone was seen just once. The chain combines TRBV18 with TRBJ2-4; TRBD1 agrees at 7 bases. The CDR3 sequence is 13 residues long. CDR1 is KGHSH, CDR2 LQKENI, per germline. Trimming cost V 5 bases and J 9 bases; bases outside gene matches: 7. The CDR3 DNA is TGTGCCAGCTCAGAAAACAGGGGTGGCATTCAGTACTTC. Protein sequence: CASSENRGGIQYF.

This clone was seen once. At the DNA level, this CDR3 is encoded by other sequences in the same sample as well. This chain links TRBV7-9 with TRBJ1-3; D remains ambiguous. The V gene's germline CDR1 is SEHNR and CDR2 FQNEAQ (reference sequence). V gave up 1 base and J gave up 0 bases, with 4 bases separating them. CDR3 length: 14 residues. The CDR3 sequence: CASSLGVSGNTIYF. Here the CDR3 DNA reads TGTGCCAGCAGCTTAGGGGTCTCTGGAAACACCATATATTTT.

Concerning this clone: The sample carries other DNA sequences with the same CDR3. This chain uses TRBV5-1 with TRBJ2-3; either TRBD1 or TRBD2 may supply D (5 bases each). This CDR3 has 15 residues. Trimming pared 0 bases from V and 2 bases from J, leaving 10 bases between. Germline CDR1 SGHRS, CDR2 YFSETQ. In DNA form, the CDR3 reads TGCGCCAGCAGCTTGGATGGGACCTCCACAGATACGCAGTATTTT. It is translated as CASSLDGTSTDTQYF.

The chain couples TRBV29-1 to TRBJ2-1, with TRBD2 matching 8 bases. V shed 3 bases, J shed 4 bases, and the junction held 14 bases outside the gene matches. The CDR3 sequence is 17 residues long. Germline-derived CDR1 and CDR2 are SQVTM and ANQGSEA. The CDR3 DNA reads as TGCAGCGTTGATTCGGGAGCGGGAGACTTAGGGTACAATGAGCAGTTCTTC. It yields the protein CSVDSGAGDLGYNEQFF.